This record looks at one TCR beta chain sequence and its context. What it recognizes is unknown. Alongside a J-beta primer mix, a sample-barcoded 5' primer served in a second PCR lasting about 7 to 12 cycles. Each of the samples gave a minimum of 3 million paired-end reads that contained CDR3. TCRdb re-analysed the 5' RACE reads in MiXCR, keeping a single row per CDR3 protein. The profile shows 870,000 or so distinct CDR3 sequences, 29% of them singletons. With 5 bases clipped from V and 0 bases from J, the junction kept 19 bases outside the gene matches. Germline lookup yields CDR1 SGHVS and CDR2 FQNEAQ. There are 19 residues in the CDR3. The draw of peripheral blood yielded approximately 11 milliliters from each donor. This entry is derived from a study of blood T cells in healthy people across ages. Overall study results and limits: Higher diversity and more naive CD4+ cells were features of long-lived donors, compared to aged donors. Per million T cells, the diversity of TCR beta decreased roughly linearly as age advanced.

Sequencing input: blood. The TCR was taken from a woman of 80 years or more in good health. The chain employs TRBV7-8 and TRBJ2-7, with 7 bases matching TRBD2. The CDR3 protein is CASSDSSLPSGPSSYEQYF. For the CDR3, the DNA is TGTGCCAGCAGCGACTCTTCGTTGCCTAGCGGACCTAGCTCCTACGAGCAGTACTTC.